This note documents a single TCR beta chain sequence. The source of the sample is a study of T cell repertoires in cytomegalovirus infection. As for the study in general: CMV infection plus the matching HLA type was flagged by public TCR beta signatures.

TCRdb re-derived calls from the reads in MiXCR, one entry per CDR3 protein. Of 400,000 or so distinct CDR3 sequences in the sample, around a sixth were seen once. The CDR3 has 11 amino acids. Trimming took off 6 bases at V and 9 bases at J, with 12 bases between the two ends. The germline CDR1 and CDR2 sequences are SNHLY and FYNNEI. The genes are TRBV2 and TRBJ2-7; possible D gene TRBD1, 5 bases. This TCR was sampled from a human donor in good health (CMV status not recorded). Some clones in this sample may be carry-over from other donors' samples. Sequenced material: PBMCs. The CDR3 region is CASSQGNGQYF. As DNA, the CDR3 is TGTGCCAGCAGCCAGGGAAATGGGCAGTACTTC.